One TCR beta chain is described in this entry. This sample was taken from a study of blood T cells in healthy people across ages. A J-beta primer mix and a sample-barcoded 5' primer were used in a second PCR of roughly 6 to 12 cycles. TCRdb processed the 5' RACE reads anew with MiXCR; each CDR3 protein has one entry. The sample carries about 930,000 distinct CDR3 sequences, 25% to 35% recorded once. V dropped 6 bases and J dropped 2; count of bases not matched to a gene: 7. The CDR3 is 16 amino acids. The same data also contributed to another study, on T cells of mothers and their children.

The chain links TRBV12-3 or TRBV12-4 to TRBJ2-1; TRBD2 matches 10 bases. This sequence was found in a woman aged 40 to 50 in good health. Input material: blood. The CDR3 here is CASRRIAGGTYNEQFF. CDR3 DNA: TGTGCCAGCAGACGTATAGCGGGGGGCACCTACAATGAGCAGTTCTTC.